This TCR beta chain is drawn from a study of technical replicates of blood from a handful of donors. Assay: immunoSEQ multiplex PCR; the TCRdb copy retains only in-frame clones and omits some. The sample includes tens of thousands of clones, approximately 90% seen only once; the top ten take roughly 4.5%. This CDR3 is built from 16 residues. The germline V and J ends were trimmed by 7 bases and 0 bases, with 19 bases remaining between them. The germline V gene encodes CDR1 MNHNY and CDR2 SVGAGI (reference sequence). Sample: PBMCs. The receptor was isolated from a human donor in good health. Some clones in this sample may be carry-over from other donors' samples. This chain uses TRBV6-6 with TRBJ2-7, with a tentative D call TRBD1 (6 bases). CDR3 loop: CASTHGAGAYSYEQYF. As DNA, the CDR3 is TGTGCCAGCACCCACGGGGCAGGGGCGTACTCCTACGAGCAGTACTTC.